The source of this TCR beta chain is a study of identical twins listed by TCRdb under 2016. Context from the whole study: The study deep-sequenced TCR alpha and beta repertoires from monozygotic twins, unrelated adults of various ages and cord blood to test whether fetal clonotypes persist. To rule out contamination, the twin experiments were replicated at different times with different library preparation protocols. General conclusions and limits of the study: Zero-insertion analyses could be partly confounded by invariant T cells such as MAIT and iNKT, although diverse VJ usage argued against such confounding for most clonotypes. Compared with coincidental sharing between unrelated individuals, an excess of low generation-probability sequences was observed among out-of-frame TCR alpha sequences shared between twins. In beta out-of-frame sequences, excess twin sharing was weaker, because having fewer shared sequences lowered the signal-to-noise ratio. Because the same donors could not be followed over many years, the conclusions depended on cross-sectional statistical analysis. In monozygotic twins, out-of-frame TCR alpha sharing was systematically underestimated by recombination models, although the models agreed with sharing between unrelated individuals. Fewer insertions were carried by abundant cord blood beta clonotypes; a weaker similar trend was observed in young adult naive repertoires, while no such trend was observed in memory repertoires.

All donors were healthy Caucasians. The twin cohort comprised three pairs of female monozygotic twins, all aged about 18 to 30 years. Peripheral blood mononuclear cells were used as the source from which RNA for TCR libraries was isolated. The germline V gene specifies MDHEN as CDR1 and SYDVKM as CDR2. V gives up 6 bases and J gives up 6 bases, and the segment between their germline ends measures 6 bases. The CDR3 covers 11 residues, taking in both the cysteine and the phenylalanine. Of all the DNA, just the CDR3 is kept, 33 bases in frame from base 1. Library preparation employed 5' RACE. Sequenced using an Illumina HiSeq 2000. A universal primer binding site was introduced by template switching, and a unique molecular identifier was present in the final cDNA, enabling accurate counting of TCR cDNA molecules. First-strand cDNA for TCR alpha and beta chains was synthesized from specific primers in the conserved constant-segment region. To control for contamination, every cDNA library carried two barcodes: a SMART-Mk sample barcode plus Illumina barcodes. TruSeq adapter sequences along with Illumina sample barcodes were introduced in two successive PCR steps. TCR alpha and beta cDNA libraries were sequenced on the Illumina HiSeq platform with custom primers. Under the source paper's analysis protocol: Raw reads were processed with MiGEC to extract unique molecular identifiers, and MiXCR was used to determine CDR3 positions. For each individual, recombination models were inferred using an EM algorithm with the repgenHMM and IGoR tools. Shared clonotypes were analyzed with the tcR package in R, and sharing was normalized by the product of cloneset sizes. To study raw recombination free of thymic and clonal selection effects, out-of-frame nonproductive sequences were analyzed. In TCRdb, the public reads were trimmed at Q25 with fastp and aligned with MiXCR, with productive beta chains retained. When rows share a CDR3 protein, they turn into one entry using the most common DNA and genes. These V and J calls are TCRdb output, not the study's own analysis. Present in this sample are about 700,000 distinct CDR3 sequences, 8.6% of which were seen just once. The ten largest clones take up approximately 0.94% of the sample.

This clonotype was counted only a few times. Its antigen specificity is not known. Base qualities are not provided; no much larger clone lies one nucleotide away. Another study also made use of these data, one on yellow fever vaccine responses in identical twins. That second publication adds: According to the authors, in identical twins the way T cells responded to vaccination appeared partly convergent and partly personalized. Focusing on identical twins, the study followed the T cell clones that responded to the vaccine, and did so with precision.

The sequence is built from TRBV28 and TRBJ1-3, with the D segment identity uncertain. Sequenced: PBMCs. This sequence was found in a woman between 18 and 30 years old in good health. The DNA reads TGTGCCAGCAGGGATCCAAACACCATATATTTT. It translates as CASRDPNTIYF.